Listed below are T cell receptor beta chains from one sample, sequenced in a study of T cells in pancreatic ductal adenocarcinoma. Using immunoSEQ multiplex PCR, the repertoire was profiled, and TCRdb retains in-frame clones only, with some absent. Here the sample spans roughly 100,000 clones, about 96% being singletons. Sequenced sample: PBMCs. The origin of the receptors is a human donor with pancreatic ductal adenocarcinoma. CDR3s include the opening cysteine and the closing phenylalanine or tryptophan. The D gene is left open where the match is weak. Rows may omit the clone size; those that give it use once, few, many or a size class.

>-|TRBV27|TRBD1|TRBJ1-2
TGTGCCAGCAGAGTTGCGGACAGGGGAGGCTATGGCTACACCTTC
CASRVADRGGYGYTF
>-|TRBV5-4|-|TRBJ2-2
TGTGCCAGCAGCCTGAACACCGGGGAGCTGTTTTTT
CASSLNTGELFF
>-|TRBV11-3|-|TRBJ2-2
TGTGCCAGCAGCTTATTAACGAACACCGGGGAGCTGTTTTTT
CASSLLTNTGELFF
>-|TRBV7-2|-|TRBJ2-3
TGTGCCAGCAGCCCAGACACAGATACGCAGTATTTT
CASSPDTDTQYF
>-|TRBV7-9|-|TRBJ1-5
TGTGCCAGCAGCCCCGGCGGGGGCAATCAGCCCCAGCATTTT
CASSPGGGNQPQHF
>-|TRBV4-1|-|TRBJ2-1
TGCGCCAGCAGCCAACTCGGGTCCTACAATGAGCAGTTCTTC
CASSQLGSYNEQFF
>-|TRBV28|-|TRBJ2-7
TGTGCCAGCACCCTGGGACTTCCCTCCTACGAGCAGTACTTC
CASTLGLPSYEQYF
>-|TRBV10-3|-|TRBJ2-7
TGTGCCCCCCACCCTGGGGGGAGGCTCGAGCAGTACTTC
CAPHPGGRLEQYF
>-|TRBV28|TRBD2|TRBJ2-7
TGTGCCAGCAGTTTACCGGAGCGGGAGCACGAGCAGTACTTC
CASSLPEREHEQYF
>-|TRBV6-1|-|TRBJ2-7
TGTGCCAGCAGTGAAGCAGGAAGACAGTCGCCCTACGAGCAGTACTTC
CASSEAGRQSPYEQYF
>few|TRBV18|TRBD2|TRBJ2-6
TGTGCCAGCTCACCACCGAGCCTAGCGGGAAAGCGCGGGGCCAACGTCCTGACTTTC
CASSPPSLAGKRGANVLTF
>-|TRBV29-1|-|TRBJ2-5
TGCAGCGTTACCCCAAATCTAGCGAAAGAGACCCAGTACTTC
CSVTPNLAKETQYF
>-|TRBV6-5|TRBD1|TRBJ2-7
TGTGCCAGCAATGGACAGGGTTATCACGAGCAGTACTTC
CASNGQGYHEQYF
>-|TRBV5-8|-|TRBJ2-7
TGTGCCAGCAGCCCGTGGGGGCATGCCGAGCAGTACTTC
CASSPWGHAEQYF
>-|TRBV9|TRBD2|TRBJ2-5
TGTGCCAGCAGCGTAGAGGGGGGTAGCGGGAGTGAGACCCAGTACTTC
CASSVEGGSGSETQYF
>-|TRBV7-2|TRBD2|TRBJ2-2
TGTGCCAGCAGCTCGACTAGCGTGAACACCGGGGAGCTGTTTTTT
CASSSTSVNTGELFF
>-|TRBV9|-|TRBJ1-3
TGTGCCAGCAGCCCCAGCGTCTCTTCTGGAAACACCATATATTTT
CASSPSVSSGNTIYF
>-|TRBV7-5|-|TRBJ2-7
TGTGCCAGAAGCTTAGGTTCCGGGAGCCCCCACGAGCAGTACTTC
CARSLGSGSPHEQYF
>-|TRBV7-9|-|TRBJ1-1
TGTGCCAGCAGCCGTCTCGGGGGCACTGAAGCTTTCTTT
CASSRLGGTEAFF
>-|TRBV5-1|TRBD2|TRBJ2-5
TGCGCCAGCAGCACTAGCGGGCACCAAGAGACCCAGTACTTC
CASSTSGHQETQYF